These 20 T cell receptor beta chains share one sample of origin, sequenced in a study of shared clonotypes between healthy human individuals. Sequencing was performed with immunoSEQ multiplex PCR; in TCRdb, only in-frame clones are kept and a portion is missing. Seen here are approximately 480,000 clones, over 75% observed once, and the top ten hold approximately 12%. Sequenced input: PBMCs. The origin of the receptors is a woman between 35 and 50 years old in good health. Some clones in this sample may be carry-over from other donors' samples.

V usage is TRBV9 and J usage is TRBJ2-1; a possible D gene is TRBD2 (7 bases). This CDR3 comprises 19 residues. CDR1 and CDR2 (germline): SGDLS, YYNGEE. V lost 6 bases and J 0 bases, leaving 25 bases between the germline ends. The CDR3 DNA follows: TGTGCCAGCACCCTAGTCGGGGGCGGGAGCCTCCCCTCCTACAATGAGCAGTTCTTC. As protein: CASTLVGGGSLPSYNEQFF.

This chain uses TRBV7-2 with TRBJ1-2; possibly TRBD1 for D (6 bases). Trimming pared 5 bases from V and 5 bases from J, leaving 12 bases between. The germline CDR1 and CDR2 sequences are SGHTA and FQGNSA. There are 13 residues in the CDR3. In DNA, the CDR3 is TGTGCCAGCAGCCAAGGGGGTTCGTATGGCTACACCTTC. It yields the protein CASSQGGSYGYTF.

Only a few counts were recorded for this clone. The V gene is TRBV19, the J gene TRBJ2-2; D possibly matches TRBD1 or TRBD2 (9 bases each). The germline V and J ends were trimmed by 10 bases and 4 bases, with 34 bases remaining between them. There are 20 residues in the CDR3. The germline V gene has CDR1 LNHDA and CDR2 SQIVND (reference sequence). DNA of the CDR3: TGTGCCACCCCAGCACAGGGGGCAGGGCTAGCGGGAATCTCCACCGGGGAGCTGTTTTTT. Its translation: CATPAQGAGLAGISTGELFF.

The genes are TRBV6-5 and TRBJ2-5; TRBD2 matches 7 bases. This CDR3 comprises 15 residues. The junction had 11 bases not matched to a gene; V was cut back by 5 bases and J by 5 bases. Germline lookup yields CDR1 MNHEY and CDR2 SVGAGI. The CDR3 nucleotides read TGTGCCAGCAGTCTGAAGGGCGGGAGAACTGAGACCCAGTACTTC. Protein sequence: CASSLKGGRTETQYF.

V gene TRBV18 combines with J gene TRBJ1-1, with D tentatively TRBD1 (5 bases). The CDR3 has 16 residues. Trimming pared 4 bases from V and 6 bases from J, leaving 21 bases between. Germline loops: CDR1 KGHSH, CDR2 LQKENI. CDR3 DNA sequence: TGTGCCAGCTCACTGTTGGGGCCCTCGCTGGACGCTGAAGCTTTCTTT. It specifies CASSLLGPSLDAEAFF.

The CDR3 region has the DNA TGCGCCAGCAGCGCCAGCTGGGTGAACACTGAAGCTTTCTTT. It codes for CASSASWVNTEAFF. V gene TRBV5-1 combines with J gene TRBJ1-1; D ambiguous. The V gene's germline CDR1 is SGHRS and CDR2 YFSETQ. V lost 4 bases and J 0 bases, leaving 10 bases between the germline ends. This CDR3 is 14 amino acids long.

The genes are TRBV28 and TRBJ2-7; D is perhaps TRBD1 or TRBD2 (5 bases each). Germline V gene sequence: CDR1 MDHEN, CDR2 SYDVKM. With 3 bases removed from V and 6 bases from J, the gap between germline ends came to 9 bases. The CDR3 runs 12 residues. Here the CDR3 reads CASSLGVGEQYF. CDR3 sequence (DNA): TGTGCCAGCAGTTTGGGGGTTGGCGAGCAGTACTTC.

This clone has a count of ten or more. The V gene is TRBV27, the J gene TRBJ2-1; 7 bases match TRBD2. The V gene end was trimmed by 0 bases and the J gene end by 4 bases; junction bases not matched to a gene: 6. The CDR3 runs to 16 residues. Germline V gives CDR1 MNHEY, CDR2 SMNVEV (reference sequence). In nucleotides, the CDR3 is TGTGCCAGCAGTTTATCCAGCGGGGACCTATACAATGAGCAGTTCTTC. This translates into CASSLSSGDLYNEQFF.

The chain joins TRBV2 to TRBJ2-7; unclear D gene. V was cut by 6 bases and J by 6 bases, with 18 bases left in between. CDR3 length equals 14 residues. Germline values: CDR1 SNHLY, CDR2 FYNNEI. CDR3 DNA: TGTGCCAGCAGCCAAGACCGTGTGATCAGCGAGCAGTACTTC. Translating gives CASSQDRVISEQYF.

The DNA of the CDR3 is TGTGCCAGCAGTATGGGACAGGGGTACAAACTGTTTTTT. As protein: CASSMGQGYKLFF. The chain couples TRBV28 to TRBJ1-4; 10 bases match TRBD1. The trim removed 5 bases at V and 11 bases at J, leaving 5 bases unmatched. The CDR3 consists of 13 residues. Germline CDR1 and CDR2: MDHEN and SYDVKM.

The V and J genes are TRBV7-8 and TRBJ2-7; tentative D call: TRBD1 (6 bases). CDR3 size: 13 residues. V was shortened by 1 base and J by 7 bases, with 11 bases between the two germline ends. Germline assignment: CDR1 SGHVS and CDR2 FQNEAQ. The DNA of the CDR3 is TGTGCCAGCAGCTTAGACACAGGGAGTGAGCAGTACTTC. Its protein is CASSLDTGSEQYF.

This clone has only a few counts. The rearrangement joins TRBV29-1 to TRBJ2-2, with 8 bases lining up with TRBD1. V lost 3 bases, J lost 7 bases, and 10 bases stayed unmatched. Germline V CDR1 and CDR2: SQVTM, ANQGSEA. The CDR3 length is 15 residues. CDR3 region: CSVEQGAVGNGELFF. The CDR3 region has the DNA TGCAGCGTTGAGCAGGGGGCGGTCGGAAACGGGGAGCTGTTTTTT.

This chain joins TRBV19 and TRBJ1-2; unclear D gene. CDR1 and CDR2 (germline): LNHDA, SQIVND (reference sequence). The CDR3 has 13 residues. The V end was cut by 3 bases, the J end by 4 bases, with 9 bases between. The CDR3 region has the DNA TGTGCCAGTAGTATTGACAAGACCTATGGCTACACCTTC. Its protein product is CASSIDKTYGYTF.

This clone was observed once. The chain links TRBV5-1 to TRBJ1-2; 9 nucleotides align to TRBD1. Trimming took 6 bases from V and 4 from J; bases not matched to a gene: 7. Per the germline V gene, CDR1 is SGHRS and CDR2 is YFSETQ. This CDR3 spans 14 amino acids. DNA for the CDR3: TGCGCCAGCAACCGGGACAGGGAAATCTATGGCTACACCTTC. It is translated as CASNRDREIYGYTF.

This chain connects TRBV29-1 to TRBJ2-7; D gene unclear. Germline lookup yields CDR1 SQVTM and CDR2 ANQGSEA. The ends were cut back, 7 bases at V and 3 bases at J, with 13 bases in the middle. The CDR3 has 12 amino acids. This chain's CDR3 is CSASRTDYEQYF. CDR3 sequence (DNA): TGCAGCGCAAGTAGAACAGACTACGAGCAGTACTTC.

The rearrangement joins TRBV4-2 to TRBJ1-2; the match to TRBD1 covers 11 bases. V lost 1 base and J lost 4; bases outside the gene matches: 11. The CDR3 consists of 18 residues. Germline V CDR1 and CDR2: LGHNA, YNFKEQ. CDR3 in amino acids: CASSQVGTGGYLGYGYTF. The CDR3 bases are TGTGCCAGCAGCCAAGTTGGGACAGGGGGATATCTAGGCTATGGCTACACCTTC.

As concerns this clone: Relative to the germline gene, one junction end is altered; a read error may explain this. The chain has TRBV28 and TRBJ1-2; D might be TRBD1 (6 bases). This CDR3 spans 13 amino acids. Germline V CDR1 and CDR2: MDHEN, SYDVKM. The CDR3 region has the DNA TGTGCCAGCAGCCCCACGGACAGCCGGCCTGTACACTTC. Translated: CASSPTDSRPVHF.

This sequence joins TRBV6-4 and TRBJ2-5, with D maybe TRBD1 (5 bases). The germline CDR1 and CDR2 sequences are MRHNA and SNTAGT. The CDR3 length is 15 residues. Trimming took 0 bases from V and 5 from J, leaving 13 bases between them. CDR3 amino acids: CASSDSQGPQETQYF. The DNA for the CDR3 is TGTGCCAGCAGTGACTCCCAGGGCCCTCAGGAGACCCAGTACTTC.

Details on this clone: One end of the junction fails to match germline, which may point to a read error. This chain joins TRBV7-2 and TRBJ1-1; tentatively, D is TRBD1 (6 bases). CDR3 size: 16 residues. CDR1 is SGHTA and CDR2 is FQGNSA in the germline V gene. The CDR3 DNA reads TGTGCCAGCAGCCTAGCCACCGGACAGATGAACACTGAAGCTTTCTTT. Protein: CASSLATGQMNTEAFF.

The J gene is TRBJ2-5, the V gene TRBV5-6; perhaps D is TRBD1 or TRBD2 (7 bases each). The length of the CDR3 is 15 residues. With 0 bases removed from V and 5 bases from J, the gap between germline ends came to 14 bases. Germline CDR1 reads SGHDT; CDR2 reads YYEEEE. CDR3 bases: TGTGCCAGCAGCTTGGCCCAGGGGGGGGGCGAGACCCAGTACTTC. As protein: CASSLAQGGGETQYF.